This T cell receptor (beta chain) emerged from a study of siplizumab effects on memory and regulatory T cells. The repertoire was sequenced with immunoSEQ multiplex PCR; TCRdb's copy has only in-frame clones and lacks some. The repertoire holds roughly 100,000 clones, 92% seen once, with 1% to 1.3% in the top ten. This clone was recorded once. Its antigen is not known. Study findings and constraints: Proliferating Tregs from siplizumab cultures lacked functional confirmation of suppression.

The CDR3 is made up of 16 amino acids. The germline V gene encodes CDR1 SGHDT and CDR2 YYEEEE. The V end was cut by 2 bases, the J end by 4 bases, with 18 bases between. The chain carries TRBV5-6 and TRBJ1-2, with a possible D match to TRBD1 (5 bases). Sequenced: CD4+ T cells sorted from blood. The receptor was isolated from a human donor in good health. CDR3 DNA sequence: TGTGCCAGCAGCTTATCTCCGGGACGGCTACTCTATGGCTACACCTTC. Translating it yields CASSLSPGRLLYGYTF.